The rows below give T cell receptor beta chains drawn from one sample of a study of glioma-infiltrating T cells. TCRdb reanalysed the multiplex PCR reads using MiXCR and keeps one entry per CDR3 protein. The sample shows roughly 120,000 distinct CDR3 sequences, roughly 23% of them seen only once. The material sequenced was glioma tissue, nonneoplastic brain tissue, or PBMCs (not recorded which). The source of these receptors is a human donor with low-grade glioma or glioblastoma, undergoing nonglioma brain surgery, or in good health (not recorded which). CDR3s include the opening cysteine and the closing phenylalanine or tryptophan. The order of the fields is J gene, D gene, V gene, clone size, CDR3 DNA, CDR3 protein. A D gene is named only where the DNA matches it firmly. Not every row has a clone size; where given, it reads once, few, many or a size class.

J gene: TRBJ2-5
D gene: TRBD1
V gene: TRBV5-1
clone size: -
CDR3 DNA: TGCGCCAGCAGCGGAGGACAGGGGGAAGAGACCCAGTACTTC
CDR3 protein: CASSGGQGEETQYF

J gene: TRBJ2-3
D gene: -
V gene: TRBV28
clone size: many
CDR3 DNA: TGTGCCAGCAGTTCCCCGTTAGTTAGACCCACAGATACGCAGTATTTT
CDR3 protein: CASSSPLVRPTDTQYF

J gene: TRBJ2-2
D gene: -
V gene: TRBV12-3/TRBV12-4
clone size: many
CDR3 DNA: TGTGCCAGCAGTCCGGAAGGGGAGCTGTTTTTT
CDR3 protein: CASSPEGELFF

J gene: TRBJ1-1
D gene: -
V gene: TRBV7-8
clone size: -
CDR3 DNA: TGTGCCAGCATCTTATCGGCAGTGAACACTGAAGCTTTCTTT
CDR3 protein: CASILSAVNTEAFF

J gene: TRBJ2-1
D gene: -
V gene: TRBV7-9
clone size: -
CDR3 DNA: TGTGCCAGCAGCCAGCCGGGACCCCACAATGAGCAGTTCTTC
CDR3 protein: CASSQPGPHNEQFF

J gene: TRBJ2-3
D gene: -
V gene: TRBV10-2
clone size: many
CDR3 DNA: TGCGCCTCTCTAGAGCGGACGAGCACAGATACGCAGTATTTT
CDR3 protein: CASLERTSTDTQYF

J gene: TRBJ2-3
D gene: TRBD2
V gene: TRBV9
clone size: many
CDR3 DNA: TGTGCCAGCAGCGTAACAGGACTAGCGGGAGCAGATACGCAGTATTTT
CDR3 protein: CASSVTGLAGADTQYF

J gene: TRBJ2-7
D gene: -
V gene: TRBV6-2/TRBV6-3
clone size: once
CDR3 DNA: TGTGCCAGCAGTGGCAGTCGAAGTAGCTCCTACGAGCAGTACTTC
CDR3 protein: CASSGSRSSSYEQYF

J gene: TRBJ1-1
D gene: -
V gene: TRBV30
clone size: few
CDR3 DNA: TGTGCCTGGAGTCCAGTCATGAACACTGAAGCTTTCTTT
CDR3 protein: CAWSPVMNTEAFF

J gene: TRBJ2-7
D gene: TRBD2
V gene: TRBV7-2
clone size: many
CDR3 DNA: TGTGCCAGCAGCTCCGGACTAGCTGCCTACGAGCAGTACTTC
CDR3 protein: CASSSGLAAYEQYF

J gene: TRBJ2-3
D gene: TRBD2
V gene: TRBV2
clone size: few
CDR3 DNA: TGTGCCAGCAGTGACGTCGGCGGGAGGAGCACAGATACGCAGTATTTT
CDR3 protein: CASSDVGGRSTDTQYF

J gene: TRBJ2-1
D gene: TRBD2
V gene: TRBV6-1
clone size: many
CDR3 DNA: TGTGCCGGCCGCGGGGGACTAGACAGGAATGAGCAGTTCTTC
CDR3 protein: CAGRGGLDRNEQFF

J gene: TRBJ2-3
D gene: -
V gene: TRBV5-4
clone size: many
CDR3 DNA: TGTGCCAGCAGCTCTGCCGCAGCGCCAGATACGCAGTATTTT
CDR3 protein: CASSSAAAPDTQYF

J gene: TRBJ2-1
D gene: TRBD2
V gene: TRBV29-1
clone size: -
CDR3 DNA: TGCAGCGTCAGCGGGAGGGCGAAAAATGAGCAGTTCTTC
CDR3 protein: CSVSGRAKNEQFF

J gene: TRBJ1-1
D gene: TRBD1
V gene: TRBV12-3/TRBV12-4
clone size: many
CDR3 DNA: TGTGCCAGCAGCAGGGGACAGCAGAACACTGAAGCTTTCTTT
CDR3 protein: CASSRGQQNTEAFF

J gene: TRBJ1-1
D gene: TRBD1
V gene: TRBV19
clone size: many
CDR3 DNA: TGTGCCAGTAGTATAGGACAGGGATTCAACACTGAAGCTTTCTTT
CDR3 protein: CASSIGQGFNTEAFF

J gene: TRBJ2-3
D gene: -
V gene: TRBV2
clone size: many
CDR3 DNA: TGTGCCAGCAGTGAAGTCGTCCCAGATACGCAGTATTTT
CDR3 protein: CASSEVVPDTQYF

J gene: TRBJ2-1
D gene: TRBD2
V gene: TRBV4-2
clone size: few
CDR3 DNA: TGTGCCAGCAGCCAGGCAACTAGCGGGAGCTCCTACAATGAGCAGTTCTTC
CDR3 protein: CASSQATSGSSYNEQFF

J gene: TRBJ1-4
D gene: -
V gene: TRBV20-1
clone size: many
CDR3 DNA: TGCAGTGCTCCCGGGAGGGTTAATGAAAAACTGTTTTTT
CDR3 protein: CSAPGRVNEKLFF

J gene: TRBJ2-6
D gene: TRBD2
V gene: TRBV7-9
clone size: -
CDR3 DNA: TGTGCCAGCAGCTTAGTGTGGGGGGGGACCCTCTCTGGGGCCAACGTCCTGACTTTC
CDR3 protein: CASSLVWGGTLSGANVLTF

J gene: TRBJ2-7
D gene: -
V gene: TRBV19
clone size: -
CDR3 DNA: TGTGCCAGTAGTATAGGTGCGGGTCTCGCCTACGAGCAGTACTTC
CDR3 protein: CASSIGAGLAYEQYF

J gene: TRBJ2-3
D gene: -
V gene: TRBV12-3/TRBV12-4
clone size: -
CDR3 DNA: TGTGCCAGCAGCAGTCGGGAGATCGGTGCAGATACGCAGTATTTT
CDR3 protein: CASSSREIGADTQYF

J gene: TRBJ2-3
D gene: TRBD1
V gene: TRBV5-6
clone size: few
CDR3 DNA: TGTGCCAGCAGCGTCTGGACAGGGGGCACAGATACGCAGTATTTT
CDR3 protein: CASSVWTGGTDTQYF

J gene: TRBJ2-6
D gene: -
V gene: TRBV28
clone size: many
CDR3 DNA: TGTGCCAGCAGTCCGCCTGGGGCTGGGGCCAACGTCCTGACTTTC
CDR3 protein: CASSPPGAGANVLTF

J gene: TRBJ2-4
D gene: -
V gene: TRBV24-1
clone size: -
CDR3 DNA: TGTGCCACACCGGAAAGGGCCAAAAACATTCAGTACTTC
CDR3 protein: CATPERAKNIQYF

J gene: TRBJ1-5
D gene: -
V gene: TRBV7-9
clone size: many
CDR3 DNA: TGTGCCAGCAGCTTAGATCTTACGGGTCAGCCCCAGCATTTT
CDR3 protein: CASSLDLTGQPQHF

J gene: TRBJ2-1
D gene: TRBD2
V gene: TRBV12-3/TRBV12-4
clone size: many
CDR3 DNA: TGTGCCAGCACTGGGGTAGCGGGAGGAGGTAGGCAGTTCTTC
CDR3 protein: CASTGVAGGGRQFF

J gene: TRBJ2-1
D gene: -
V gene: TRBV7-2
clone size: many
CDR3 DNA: TGTGCCAGCAGCTTACCCAGAAGGGGATACAATGAGCAGTTCTTC
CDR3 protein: CASSLPRRGYNEQFF

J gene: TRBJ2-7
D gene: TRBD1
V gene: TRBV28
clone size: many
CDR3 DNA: TGTGCCAGCAAGGACAGGTCCTACGAGCAGTACTTC
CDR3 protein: CASKDRSYEQYF

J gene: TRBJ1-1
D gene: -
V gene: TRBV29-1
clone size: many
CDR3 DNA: TGCAGCGCCCACTTACCGAACACTGAAGCTTTCTTT
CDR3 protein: CSAHLPNTEAFF

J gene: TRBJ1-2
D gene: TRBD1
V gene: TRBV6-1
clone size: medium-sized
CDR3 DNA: TGTGCCAGCAGTTATAGTCCAGGGGGCGACTATGGCTACACCTTC
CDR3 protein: CASSYSPGGDYGYTF

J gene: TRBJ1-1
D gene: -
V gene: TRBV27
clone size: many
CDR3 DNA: TGTGCCAGCAGTACAGTCCAGACAGGTCCCCACACTGAAGCTTTCTTT
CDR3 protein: CASSTVQTGPHTEAFF

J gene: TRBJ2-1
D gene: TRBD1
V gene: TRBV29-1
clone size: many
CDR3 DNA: TGCAGCGTTGCGGGACAGGGGGCGTTCGGTGAGCAGTTCTTC
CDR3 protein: CSVAGQGAFGEQFF

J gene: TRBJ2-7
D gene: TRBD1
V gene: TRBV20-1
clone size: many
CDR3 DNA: TGCAGTGCTACCCGGGACAGGGAGGTCGCCGAGCAGTACTTC
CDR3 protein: CSATRDREVAEQYF

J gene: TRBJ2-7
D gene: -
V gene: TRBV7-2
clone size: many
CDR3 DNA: TGTGCCAGCAGCTTATTCTCACTGGAGGATTACGAGCAGTACTTC
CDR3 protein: CASSLFSLEDYEQYF

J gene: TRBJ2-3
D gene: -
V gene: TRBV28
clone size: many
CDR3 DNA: TGTGCCAGCAGTTCCCGGCCAGATACGCAGTATTTT
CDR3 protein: CASSSRPDTQYF

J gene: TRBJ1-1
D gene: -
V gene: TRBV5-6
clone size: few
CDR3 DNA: TGTGCCAGCAGCTTGGGAGCGGTACAGAGCGAAGCTTTCTTT
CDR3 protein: CASSLGAVQSEAFF

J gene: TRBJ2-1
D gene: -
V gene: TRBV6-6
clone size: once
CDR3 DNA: TGTGCCAGCTGGGGGGCGGGAGTGAAATACAATGAGCAGTTCTTC
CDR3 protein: CASWGAGVKYNEQFF

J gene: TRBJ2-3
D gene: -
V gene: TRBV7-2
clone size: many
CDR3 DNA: TGTGCCAGCGGATTGGATACGCAGTATTTT
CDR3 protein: CASGLDTQYF

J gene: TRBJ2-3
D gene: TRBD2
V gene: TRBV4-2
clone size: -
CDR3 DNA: TGTGCCAGCAGCCAAGATCTTGCCAGGACTAGCGGTATCACAGATACGCAGTATTTT
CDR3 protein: CASSQDLARTSGITDTQYF

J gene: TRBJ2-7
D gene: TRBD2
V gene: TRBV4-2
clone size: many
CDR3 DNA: TGTGCCAGCAGCCACCACACTAGCGGACCTTCCGAGCAGTACTTC
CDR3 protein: CASSHHTSGPSEQYF

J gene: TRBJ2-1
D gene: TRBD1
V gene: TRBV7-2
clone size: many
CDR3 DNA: TGTGCCAGCAGCAGGGGGCATGAGCAGTTCTTC
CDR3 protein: CASSRGHEQFF

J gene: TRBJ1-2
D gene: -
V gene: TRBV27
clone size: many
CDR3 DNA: TGTGCCAGCAGTCCACAGGGAGCTAACTATGGCTACACCTTC
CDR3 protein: CASSPQGANYGYTF

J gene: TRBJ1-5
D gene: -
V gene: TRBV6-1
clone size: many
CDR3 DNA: TGTGCCAGCAGTGAAGAAGGGAGATCCCAGCATTTT
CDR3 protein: CASSEEGRSQHF

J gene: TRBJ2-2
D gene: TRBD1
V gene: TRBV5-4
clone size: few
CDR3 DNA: TGTGCCAGCAGCACCGACAGGGGGAGTACCGGGGAGCTGTTTTTT
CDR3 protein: CASSTDRGSTGELFF

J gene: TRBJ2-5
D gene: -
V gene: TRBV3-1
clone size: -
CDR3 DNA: TGTGCCAGCACTGGTTTAGGGGCAGCGGAGACCCAGTACTTC
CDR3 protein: CASTGLGAAETQYF

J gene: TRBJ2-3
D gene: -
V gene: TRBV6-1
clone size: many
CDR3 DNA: TGTGCCAGAGGGGGTCTAAGCACAGATACGCAGTATTTT
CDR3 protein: CARGGLSTDTQYF

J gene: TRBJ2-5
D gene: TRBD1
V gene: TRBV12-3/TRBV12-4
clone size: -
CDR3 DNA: TGTGCCAGCAGTTTCGGGACAGGGACAGAGACCCAGTACTTC
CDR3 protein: CASSFGTGTETQYF

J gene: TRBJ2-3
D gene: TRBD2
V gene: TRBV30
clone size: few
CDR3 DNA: TGTGCCTGGAAAGCGGGAAATGGAGATACGCAGTATTTT
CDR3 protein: CAWKAGNGDTQYF

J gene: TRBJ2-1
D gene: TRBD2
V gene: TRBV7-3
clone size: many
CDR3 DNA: TGTGCCAGCAGCTTAATAGCGGGGGCGCCCTACAATGAGCAGTTCTTC
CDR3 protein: CASSLIAGAPYNEQFF

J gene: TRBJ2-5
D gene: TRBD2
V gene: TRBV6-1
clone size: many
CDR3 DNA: TGTGCCAGCAGCCATGGACTAGCGGAAGAGACCCAGTACTTC
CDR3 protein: CASSHGLAEETQYF

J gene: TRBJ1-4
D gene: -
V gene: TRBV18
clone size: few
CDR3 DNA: TGTGCCAGCTCACCGAGGGCCAGCGCAACTAATGAAAAACTGTTTTTT
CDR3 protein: CASSPRASATNEKLFF

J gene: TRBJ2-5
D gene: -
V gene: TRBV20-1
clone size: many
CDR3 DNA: TGCAGTGCTGGGGACACCCGGGGTGATGAGACCCAGTACTTC
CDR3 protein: CSAGDTRGDETQYF

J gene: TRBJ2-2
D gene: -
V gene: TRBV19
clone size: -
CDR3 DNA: TGTGCCAGTAGTATTTATGACACCGGGGAGCTGTTTTTT
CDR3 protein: CASSIYDTGELFF